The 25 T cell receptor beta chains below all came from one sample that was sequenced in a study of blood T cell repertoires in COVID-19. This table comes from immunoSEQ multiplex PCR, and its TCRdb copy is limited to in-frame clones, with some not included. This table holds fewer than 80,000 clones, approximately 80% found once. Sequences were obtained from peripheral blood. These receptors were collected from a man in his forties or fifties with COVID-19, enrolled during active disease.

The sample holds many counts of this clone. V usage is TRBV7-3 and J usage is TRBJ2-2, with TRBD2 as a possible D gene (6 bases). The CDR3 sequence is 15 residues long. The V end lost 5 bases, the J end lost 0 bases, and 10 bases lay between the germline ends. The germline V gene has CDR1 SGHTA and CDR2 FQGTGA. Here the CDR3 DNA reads TGTGCCAGCAGCCGGGACTTTACGAACACCGGGGAGCTGTTTTTT. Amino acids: CASSRDFTNTGELFF.

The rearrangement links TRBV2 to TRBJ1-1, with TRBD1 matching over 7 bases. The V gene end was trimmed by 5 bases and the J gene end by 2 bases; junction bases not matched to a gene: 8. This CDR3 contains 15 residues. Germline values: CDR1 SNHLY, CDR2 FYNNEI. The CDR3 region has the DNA TGTGCCAGCAGTCTACAGGGGACTCAAAACACTGAAGCTTTCTTT. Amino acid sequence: CASSLQGTQNTEAFF.

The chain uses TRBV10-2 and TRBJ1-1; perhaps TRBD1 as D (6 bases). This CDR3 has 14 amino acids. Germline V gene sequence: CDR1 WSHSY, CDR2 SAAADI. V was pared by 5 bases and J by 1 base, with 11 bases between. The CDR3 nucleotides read TGCGCCAGCAGTCAGGGACATCGGAACACTGAAGCTTTCTTT. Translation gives CASSQGHRNTEAFF.

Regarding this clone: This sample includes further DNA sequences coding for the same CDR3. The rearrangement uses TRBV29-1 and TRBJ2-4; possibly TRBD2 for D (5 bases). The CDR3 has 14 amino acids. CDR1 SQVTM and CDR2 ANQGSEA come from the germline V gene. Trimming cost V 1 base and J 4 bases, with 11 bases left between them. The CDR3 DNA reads TGCAGCGTTGAAGTCGGGGAGAGGAAAAACATTCAGTACTTC. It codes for CSVEVGERKNIQYF. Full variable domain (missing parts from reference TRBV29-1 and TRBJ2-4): SAVISQKPSRDICQRGTSLTIQCQVDSQVTMMFWYRQQPGQSLTLIATANQGSEATYESGFVIDKFPISRPNLTFSTLTVSNMSPEDSSIYLCSVEVGERKNIQYFGAGTRLSVL.

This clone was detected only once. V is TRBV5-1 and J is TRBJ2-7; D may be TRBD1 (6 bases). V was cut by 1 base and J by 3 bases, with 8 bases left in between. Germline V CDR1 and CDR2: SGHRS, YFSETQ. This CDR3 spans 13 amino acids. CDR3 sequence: CASSLQGIYEQYF. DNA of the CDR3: TGCGCCAGCAGCTTGCAGGGGATCTACGAGCAGTACTTC.

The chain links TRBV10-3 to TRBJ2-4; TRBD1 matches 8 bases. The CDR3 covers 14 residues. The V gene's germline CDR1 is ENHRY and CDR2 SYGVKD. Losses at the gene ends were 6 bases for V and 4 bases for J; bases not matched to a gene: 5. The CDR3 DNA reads TGTGCCATCAGCCCGGGACAGGAGAAAAACATTCAGTACTTC. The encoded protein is CAISPGQEKNIQYF.

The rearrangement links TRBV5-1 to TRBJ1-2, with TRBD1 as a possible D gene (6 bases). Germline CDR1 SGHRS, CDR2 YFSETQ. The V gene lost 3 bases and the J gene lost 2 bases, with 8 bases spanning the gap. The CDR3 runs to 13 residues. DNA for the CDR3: TGCGCCAGCAGCTGGACAGCCAACTATGGCTACACCTTC. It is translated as CASSWTANYGYTF.

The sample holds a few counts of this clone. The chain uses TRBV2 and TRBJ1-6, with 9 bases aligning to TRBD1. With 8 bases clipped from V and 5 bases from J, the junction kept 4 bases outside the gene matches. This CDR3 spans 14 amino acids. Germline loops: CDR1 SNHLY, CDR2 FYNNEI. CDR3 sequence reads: CASGQGYNNSPLHF. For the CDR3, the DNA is TGTGCCAGCGGACAGGGGTATAATAATTCACCCCTCCACTTT.

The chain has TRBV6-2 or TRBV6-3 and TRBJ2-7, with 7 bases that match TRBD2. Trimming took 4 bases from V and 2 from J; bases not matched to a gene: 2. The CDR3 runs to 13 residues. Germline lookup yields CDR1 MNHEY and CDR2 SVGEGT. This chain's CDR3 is CASSWGGPYEQYF. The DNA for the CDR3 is TGTGCCAGCAGTTGGGGGGGTCCCTACGAGCAGTACTTC.

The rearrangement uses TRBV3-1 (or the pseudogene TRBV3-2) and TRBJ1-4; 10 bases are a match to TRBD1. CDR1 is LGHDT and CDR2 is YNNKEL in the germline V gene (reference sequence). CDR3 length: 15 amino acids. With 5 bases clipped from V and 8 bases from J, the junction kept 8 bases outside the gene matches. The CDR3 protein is CASSYRQGAEEKLFF. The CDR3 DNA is TGTGCCAGCAGCTACCGACAGGGGGCAGAGGAAAAACTGTTTTTT.

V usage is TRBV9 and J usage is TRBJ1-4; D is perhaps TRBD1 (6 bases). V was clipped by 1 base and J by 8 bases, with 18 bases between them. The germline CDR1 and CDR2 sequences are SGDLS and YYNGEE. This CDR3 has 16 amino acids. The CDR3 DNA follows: TGTGCCAGCAGCGTAAGTCTCGACCCCCAGGGGGAAAAACTGTTTTTT. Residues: CASSVSLDPQGEKLFF.

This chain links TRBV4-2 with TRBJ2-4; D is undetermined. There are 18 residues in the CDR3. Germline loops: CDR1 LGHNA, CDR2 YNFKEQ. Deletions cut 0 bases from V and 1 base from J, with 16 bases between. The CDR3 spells CASSQEGATGGAKNIQYF. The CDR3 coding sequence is TGTGCCAGCAGCCAAGAAGGTGCTACGGGTGGGGCCAAAAACATTCAGTACTTC.

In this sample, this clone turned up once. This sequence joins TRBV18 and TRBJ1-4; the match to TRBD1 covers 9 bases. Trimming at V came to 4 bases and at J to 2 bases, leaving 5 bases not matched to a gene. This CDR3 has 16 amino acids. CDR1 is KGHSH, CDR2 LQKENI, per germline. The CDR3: CASSRDRARTNEKLFF. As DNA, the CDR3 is TGTGCCAGCTCACGGGACAGGGCTCGCACTAATGAAAAACTGTTTTTT.

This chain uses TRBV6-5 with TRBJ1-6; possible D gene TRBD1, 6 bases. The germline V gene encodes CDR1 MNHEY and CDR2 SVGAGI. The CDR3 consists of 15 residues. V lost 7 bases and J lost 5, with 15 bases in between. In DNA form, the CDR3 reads TGTGCCAGCACCCCCCGAGGGGGGGATAATTCACCCCTCCACTTT. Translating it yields CASTPRGGDNSPLHF.

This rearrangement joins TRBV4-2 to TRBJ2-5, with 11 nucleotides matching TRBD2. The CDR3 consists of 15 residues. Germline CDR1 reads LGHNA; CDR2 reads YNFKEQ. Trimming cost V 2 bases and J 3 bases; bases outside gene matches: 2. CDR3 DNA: TGTGCCAGCAGCCAAACTAGCGGGGGAGAAGAGACCCAGTACTTC. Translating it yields CASSQTSGGEETQYF.

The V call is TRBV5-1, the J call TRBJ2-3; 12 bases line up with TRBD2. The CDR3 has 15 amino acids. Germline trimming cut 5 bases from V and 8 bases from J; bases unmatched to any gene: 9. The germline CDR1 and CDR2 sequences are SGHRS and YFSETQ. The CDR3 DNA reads TGCGCCAGCAGGCAGACTAGCGGGGGTTTGGGTACGCAGTATTTT. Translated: CASRQTSGGLGTQYF.

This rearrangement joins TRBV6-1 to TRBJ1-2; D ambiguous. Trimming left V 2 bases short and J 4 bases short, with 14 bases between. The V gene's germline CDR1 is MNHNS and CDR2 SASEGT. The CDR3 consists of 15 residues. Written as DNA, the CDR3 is TGTGCCAGCAGTGAATACGGGTCACTTGGCTATGGCTACACCTTC. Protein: CASSEYGSLGYGYTF.

Here the CDR3 reads CASSITGTGTYEQYF. The CDR3 nucleotides read TGTGCCAGCAGCATCACCGGGACAGGGACCTACGAGCAGTACTTC. The chain is built from TRBV7-6 and TRBJ2-7; 9 bases map to TRBD1. The CDR3 loop spans 15 amino acids. Germline trimming cut 5 bases from V and 2 bases from J; bases unmatched to any gene: 7. Germline V gene data show CDR1 as SGHVS and CDR2 as FNYEAQ. Based on the CDR3 plus reference TRBV7-6 and TRBJ2-7, the full variable domain is GAGVSQSPRYKVTKRGQDVALRCDPISGHVSLYWYRQALGQGPEFLTYFNYEAQQDKSGLPNDRFSAERPEGSISTLTIQRTEQRDSAMYRCASSITGTGTYEQYFGPGTRLTVT.

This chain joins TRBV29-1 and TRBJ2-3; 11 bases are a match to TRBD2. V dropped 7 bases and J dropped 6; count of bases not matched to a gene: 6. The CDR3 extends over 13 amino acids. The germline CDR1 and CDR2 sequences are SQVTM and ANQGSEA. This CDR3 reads CSGSSGGWDTQYF. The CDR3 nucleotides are TGCAGCGGGTCTAGCGGGGGGTGGGATACGCAGTATTTT.

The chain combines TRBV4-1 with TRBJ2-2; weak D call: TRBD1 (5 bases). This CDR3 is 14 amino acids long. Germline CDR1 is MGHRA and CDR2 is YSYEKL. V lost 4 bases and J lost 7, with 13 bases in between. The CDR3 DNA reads TGCGCCAGCAGCCTAGGAACAGGCGTCGGGGAGCTGTTTTTT. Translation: CASSLGTGVGELFF.

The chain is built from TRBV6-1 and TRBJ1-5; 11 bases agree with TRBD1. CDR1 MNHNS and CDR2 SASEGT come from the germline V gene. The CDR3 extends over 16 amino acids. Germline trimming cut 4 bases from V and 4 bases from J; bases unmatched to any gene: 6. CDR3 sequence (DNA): TGTGCCAGCAGTGCCCTGGGACAGGGGGGGAATCAGCCCCAGCATTTT. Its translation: CASSALGQGGNQPQHF.

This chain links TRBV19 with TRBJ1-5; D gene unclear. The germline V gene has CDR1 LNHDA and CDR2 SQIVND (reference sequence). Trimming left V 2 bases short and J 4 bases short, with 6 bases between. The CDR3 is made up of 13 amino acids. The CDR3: CASSITGNQPQHF. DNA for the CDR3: TGTGCCAGTAGTATAACGGGAAATCAGCCCCAGCATTTT.

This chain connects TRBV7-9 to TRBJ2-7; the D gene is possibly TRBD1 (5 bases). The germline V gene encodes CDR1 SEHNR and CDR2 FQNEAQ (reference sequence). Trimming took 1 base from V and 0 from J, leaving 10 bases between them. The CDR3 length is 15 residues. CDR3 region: CASSLGQGVSYEQYF. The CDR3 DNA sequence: TGTGCCAGCAGCTTAGGGCAGGGCGTCTCCTACGAGCAGTACTTC. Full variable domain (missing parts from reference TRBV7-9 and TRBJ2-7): DTGVSQNPRHKITKRGQNVTFRCDPISEHNRLYWYRQTLGQGPEFLTYFQNEAQLEKSRLLSDRFSAERPKGSFSTLEIQRTEQGDSAMYLCASSLGQGVSYEQYFGPGTRLTVT.

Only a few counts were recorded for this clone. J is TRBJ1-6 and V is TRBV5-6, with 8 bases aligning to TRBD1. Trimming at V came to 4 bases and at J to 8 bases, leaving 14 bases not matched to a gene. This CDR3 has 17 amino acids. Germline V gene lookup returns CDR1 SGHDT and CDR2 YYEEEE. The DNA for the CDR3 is TGTGCCAGCAGCCCGGGACAGGATCTTAATAGTTATTCACCCCTCCACTTT. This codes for CASSPGQDLNSYSPLHF.

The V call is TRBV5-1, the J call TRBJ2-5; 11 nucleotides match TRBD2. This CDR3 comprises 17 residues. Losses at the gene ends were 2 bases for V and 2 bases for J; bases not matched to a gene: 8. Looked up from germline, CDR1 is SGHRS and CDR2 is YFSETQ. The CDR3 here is CASSFIAGGPGQETQYF. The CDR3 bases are TGCGCCAGCAGCTTTATAGCGGGGGGGCCGGGACAAGAGACCCAGTACTTC.